The source of this T cell receptor beta chain is a study of blood T cell repertoires in COVID-19. TCRdb's copy holds only in-frame clones and misses some; the assay was immunoSEQ multiplex PCR. The sample carries approximately 500,000 clones, approximately 91% recorded once. Germline V gene lookup returns CDR1 SGHAT and CDR2 FQNNGV. CDR3 length: 14 residues. Trimming at V came to 5 bases and at J to 7 bases, leaving 6 bases not matched to a gene. This clone was seen only once. This TCR derives from a woman between 50 and 59 years old with COVID-19, enrolled during active disease. Input material: peripheral blood. This chain connects TRBV11-2 to TRBJ1-3, with 9 bases fitting TRBD1. CDR3 sequence: CASSPGTGINTIYF. CDR3 sequence (DNA): TGTGCCAGCAGCCCCGGGACAGGGATTAACACCATATATTTT. The entire variable domain, with the rest obtained from reference TRBV11-2 and TRBJ1-3, is as follows: EAGVAQSPRYKIIEKRQSVAFWCNPISGHATLYWYQQILGQGPKLLIQFQNNGVVDDSQLPKDRFSAERLKGVDSTLKIQPAKLEDSAVYLCASSPGTGINTIYFGEGSWLTVV.